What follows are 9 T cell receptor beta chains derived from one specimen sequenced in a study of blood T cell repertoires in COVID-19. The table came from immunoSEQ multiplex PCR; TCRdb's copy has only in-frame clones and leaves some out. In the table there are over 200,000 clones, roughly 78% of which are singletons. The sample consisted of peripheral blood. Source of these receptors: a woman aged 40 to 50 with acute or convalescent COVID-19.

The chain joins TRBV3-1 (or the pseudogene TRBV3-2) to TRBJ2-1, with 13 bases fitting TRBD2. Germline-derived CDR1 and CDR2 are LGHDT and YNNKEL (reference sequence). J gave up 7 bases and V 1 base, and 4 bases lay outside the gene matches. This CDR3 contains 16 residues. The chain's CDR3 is CASSQAGTSGANEQFF. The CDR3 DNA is TGTGCCAGCAGCCAAGCCGGGACTAGCGGGGCTAATGAGCAGTTCTTC.

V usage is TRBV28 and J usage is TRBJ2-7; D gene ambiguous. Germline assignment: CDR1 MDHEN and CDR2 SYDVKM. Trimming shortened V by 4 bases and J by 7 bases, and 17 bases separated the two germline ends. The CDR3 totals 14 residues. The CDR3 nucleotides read TGTGCCAGCAGTTACGCGCTCCGGGTCATGGAGCAGTACTTC. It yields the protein CASSYALRVMEQYF.

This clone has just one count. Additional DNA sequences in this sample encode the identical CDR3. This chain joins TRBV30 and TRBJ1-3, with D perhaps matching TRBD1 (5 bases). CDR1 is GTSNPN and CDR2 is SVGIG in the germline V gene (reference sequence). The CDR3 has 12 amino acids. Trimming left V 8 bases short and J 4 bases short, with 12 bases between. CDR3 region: CAGRDSGNTIYF. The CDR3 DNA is TGTGCCGGCCGGGACTCCGGAAACACCATATATTTT.

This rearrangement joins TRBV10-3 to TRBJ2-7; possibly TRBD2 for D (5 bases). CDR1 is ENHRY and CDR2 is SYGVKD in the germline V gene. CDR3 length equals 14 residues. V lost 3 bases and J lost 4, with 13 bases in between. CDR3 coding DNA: TGTGCCATCAGTGATCCGGGCGCGGGTTACGAGCAGTACTTC. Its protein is CAISDPGAGYEQYF.

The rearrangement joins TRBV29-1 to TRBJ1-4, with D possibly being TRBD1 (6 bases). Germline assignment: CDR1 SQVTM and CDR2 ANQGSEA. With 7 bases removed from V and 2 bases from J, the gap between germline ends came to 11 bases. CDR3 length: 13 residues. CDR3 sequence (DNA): TGCAGCGGCAGGGGTCAGACTAATGAAAAACTGTTTTTT. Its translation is CSGRGQTNEKLFF.

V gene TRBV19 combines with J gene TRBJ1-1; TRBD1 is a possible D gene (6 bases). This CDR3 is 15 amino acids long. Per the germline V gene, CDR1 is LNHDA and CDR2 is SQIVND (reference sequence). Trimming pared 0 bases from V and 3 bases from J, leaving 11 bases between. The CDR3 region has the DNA TGTGCCAGTAGTATAGACCGCAGGGGTGACACTGAAGCTTTCTTT. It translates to CASSIDRRGDTEAFF.

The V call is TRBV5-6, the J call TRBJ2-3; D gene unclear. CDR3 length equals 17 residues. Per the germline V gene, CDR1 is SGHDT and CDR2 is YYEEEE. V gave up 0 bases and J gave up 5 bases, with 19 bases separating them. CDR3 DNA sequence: TGTGCCAGCAGCTTGGGAGAAATGCGGCTACTCAGAGATACGCAGTATTTT. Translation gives CASSLGEMRLLRDTQYF.

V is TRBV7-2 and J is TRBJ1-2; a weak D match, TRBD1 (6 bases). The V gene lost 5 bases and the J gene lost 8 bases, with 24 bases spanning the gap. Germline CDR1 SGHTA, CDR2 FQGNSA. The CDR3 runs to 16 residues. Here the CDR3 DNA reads TGTGCCAGCAGCCCCGGTGCCGGGGGGGGCCTAGGGGGCTACACCTTC. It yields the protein CASSPGAGGGLGGYTF.

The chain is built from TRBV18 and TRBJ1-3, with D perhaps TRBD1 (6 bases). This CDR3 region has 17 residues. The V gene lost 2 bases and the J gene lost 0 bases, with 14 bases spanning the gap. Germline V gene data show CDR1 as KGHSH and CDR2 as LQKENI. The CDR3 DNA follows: TGTGCCAGCTCACCAGTCGTCCGGGACAACTCTGGAAACACCATATATTTT. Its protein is CASSPVVRDNSGNTIYF.